This T cell receptor beta chain is from a study of T cell responses to AZD1222 COVID-19 vaccine. Concerning this clone itself: Its antigen remains unidentified.

V lost 4 bases, J lost 2 bases, and 2 bases stayed unmatched. The CDR3 is 13 residues long. Germline-derived CDR1 and CDR2 are GTSNPN and SVGIG (reference sequence). Study-wide points: The donor cohort was predominantly white British with a female majority, and clonal diversity may have been underestimated.

Only in-frame clones appear in the TCRdb table, and some are missing; sequencing was by immunoSEQ multiplex PCR. In the table there are about 92,000 clones, more than 75% of which are singletons. The source is an adult in good health. This chain links TRBV30 with TRBJ2-1, with TRBD2 matching over 7 bases. The starting material was peripheral blood, obtained on day 0 of AZD1222 vaccination. The CDR3 is CAWTSGPYNEQFF. The DNA of the CDR3 is TGTGCCTGGACTAGCGGACCCTACAATGAGCAGTTCTTC.